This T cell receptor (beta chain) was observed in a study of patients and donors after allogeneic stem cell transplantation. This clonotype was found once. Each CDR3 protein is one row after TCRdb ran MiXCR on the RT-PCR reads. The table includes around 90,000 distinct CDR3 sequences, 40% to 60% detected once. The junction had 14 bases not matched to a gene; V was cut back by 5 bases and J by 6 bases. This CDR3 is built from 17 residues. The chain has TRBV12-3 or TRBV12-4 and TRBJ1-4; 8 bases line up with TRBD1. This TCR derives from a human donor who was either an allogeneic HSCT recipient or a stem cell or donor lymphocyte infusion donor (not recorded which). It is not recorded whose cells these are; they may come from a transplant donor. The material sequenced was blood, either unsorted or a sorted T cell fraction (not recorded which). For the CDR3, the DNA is TGTGCCAGCAGTGGGACAGGCTTACTCTTATGGTATGAAAAACTGTTTTTT. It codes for CASSGTGLLLWYEKLFF.